The next 32 T cell receptor beta chains were all read from a single sample in a study of blood T cells in healthy people across ages. Combining a sample-barcoded 5' primer with a J-beta primer mix, a second PCR ran for roughly 7 to 12 cycles. TCRdb processed the 5' RACE reads anew with MiXCR; each CDR3 protein has one entry. The sample yields 1.5 million or so distinct CDR3 sequences, less than 45% seen once. Sequencing was carried out using blood. The source is a woman aged 18 to 35 in good health.

This clonotype was found a few times. The V call is TRBV7-2, the J call TRBJ1-1; 8 bases fit TRBD1. The CDR3 has 15 residues. V lost 7 bases to trimming and J lost 4 bases; unmatched junction nucleotides: 11. Germline loops: CDR1 SGHTA, CDR2 FQGNSA. CDR3 amino acids: CASILTGDIGTEAFF. In nucleotides, the CDR3 is TGTGCCAGCATCCTGACAGGGGATATTGGCACTGAAGCTTTCTTT.

V usage is TRBV18 and J usage is TRBJ2-1; the match to TRBD2 covers 10 bases. CDR3 length: 15 amino acids. Germline assignment: CDR1 KGHSH and CDR2 LQKENI. After removal of 8 bases from V and 8 bases from J, the junction contained 12 bases not matched to a gene. CDR3 residues: CASTLAGAKVDEQFF. For the CDR3, the DNA is TGTGCCAGCACCCTAGCGGGAGCCAAAGTCGATGAGCAGTTCTTC.

This clonotype was seen ten or more times. V and J are TRBV5-6 and TRBJ2-5, with D maybe TRBD1 (6 bases). Trimming took 5 bases from V and 3 from J, leaving 17 bases between them. The germline V gene has CDR1 SGHDT and CDR2 YYEEEE. The CDR3 is 15 residues long. CDR3 loop: CASSTQPGVKETQYF. The CDR3 DNA follows: TGTGCCAGCAGTACCCAACCAGGGGTGAAAGAGACCCAGTACTTC.

The genes are TRBV6-1 and TRBJ1-1; D call uncertain. The CDR3 has 13 residues. With 11 bases removed from V and 2 bases from J, the gap between germline ends came to 15 bases. Germline V gives CDR1 MNHNS, CDR2 SASEGT. CDR3 bases: TGTGCCTGCACTATTACCGTCAACACTGAAGCTTTCTTT. Protein sequence: CACTITVNTEAFF.

The sample holds a few counts of this clonotype. V and J are TRBV20-1 and TRBJ1-1, with a possible D match to TRBD1 (6 bases). Germline V CDR1 and CDR2: DFQATT, SNEGSKA (reference sequence). The CDR3 is 13 amino acids. V was pared by 5 bases and J by 8 bases, with 18 bases between. CDR3 residues: CSASRGGHLEAFF. The CDR3, as DNA: TGCAGTGCTTCCCGGGGGGGCCACTTGGAAGCTTTCTTT.

This clonotype appeared a single time. The genes are TRBV20-1 and TRBJ1-1; D uncertain. The V gene lost 0 bases and the J gene lost 1 base, with 12 bases spanning the gap. Germline V gene sequence: CDR1 DFQATT, CDR2 SNEGSKA (reference sequence). The CDR3 is made up of 15 amino acids. The CDR3 protein is CSARDIVSTNTEAFF. CDR3 coding DNA: TGCAGTGCTAGAGATATTGTGAGCACGAACACTGAAGCTTTCTTT.

This clonotype has more than one count but fewer than ten. The V and J genes are TRBV6-2 or TRBV6-3 and TRBJ2-4; possibly TRBD1 for D (6 bases). The better agreement between TRBJ2-7 and the DNA end casts doubt on the J call. CDR1 and CDR2 from the germline V gene are MNHEY and SVGEGT. This CDR3 has 14 residues. CDR3 in amino acids: CASSYGTYTYEQYF. CDR3 nucleotides: TGTGCCAGCAGTTACGGGACATACACCTACGAGCAGTACTTC.

The gene calls are TRBV7-8 and TRBJ1-5; 10 bases match TRBD1. CDR1 is SGHVS and CDR2 is FQNEAQ in the germline V gene. The CDR3 has 15 amino acids. CDR3 sequence reads: CGSAKGTGGNQPQHF. The DNA for the CDR3 is TGTGGTAGCGCCAAAGGGACAGGGGGCAATCAGCCCCAGCATTTT.

The V and J genes are TRBV7-8 and TRBJ2-7, with D possibly matching TRBD1 (5 bases). The CDR3 has 14 residues. Per the germline V gene, CDR1 is SGHVS and CDR2 is FQNEAQ. With 5 bases removed from V and 0 bases from J, the gap between germline ends came to 11 bases. Here the CDR3 reads CASSLDKFSYEQYF. CDR3 nucleotides: TGTGCCAGCAGCCTGGACAAGTTCTCCTACGAGCAGTACTTC. Variable domain in full (rest from reference TRBV7-8 and TRBJ2-7): GAGVSQSPRYKVAKRGQDVALRCDPISGHVSLFWYQQALGQGPEFLTYFQNEAQLDKSGLPSDRFFAERPEGSVSTLKIQRTQQEDSAVYLCASSLDKFSYEQYFGPGTRLTVT.

The rearrangement uses TRBV27 and TRBJ2-5; D not certain. The ends were cut back, 0 bases at V and 13 bases at J, with 18 bases in the middle. The CDR3 is 14 residues long. Germline CDR1 MNHEY, CDR2 SMNVEV (reference sequence). DNA of the CDR3: TGTGCCAGCAGTTTATCGATTTCGGGCTACGAGCGGTACTTC. This gives the protein CASSLSISGYERYF.

Only a few counts were recorded for this clonotype. The V and J genes are TRBV20-1 and TRBJ2-1; D gene ambiguous. The ends were cut back, 3 bases at V and 7 bases at J, with 10 bases in the middle. The CDR3 length is 12 residues. CDR1 DFQATT and CDR2 SNEGSKA come from the germline V gene (reference sequence). CDR3 sequence: CSARVQENEQFF. DNA for the CDR3: TGCAGTGCTAGGGTTCAGGAGAATGAGCAGTTCTTC.

This clonotype occurred a few times. V usage is TRBV4-2 and J usage is TRBJ2-5, with 8 bases that match TRBD2. Germline V gene sequence: CDR1 LGHNA, CDR2 YNFKEQ. The CDR3 loop spans 17 amino acids. The V segment lost 2 bases and the J segment 11 bases; nucleotides outside the gene matches: 19. Here the CDR3 reads CASSQIILAGNLVEQYF. CDR3 DNA sequence: TGTGCCAGCAGCCAAATCATCTTAGCGGGAAATCTGGTTGAGCAGTACTTC.

The gene calls are TRBV7-9 and TRBJ2-3; D might be TRBD1 (8 bases). V lost 5 bases and J lost 3, with 18 bases in between. The germline V gene has CDR1 SEHNR and CDR2 FQNEAQ (reference sequence). The CDR3 extends over 16 amino acids. The CDR3 here is CASSPRDRRGTDTQYF. The CDR3, as DNA: TGTGCCAGCAGCCCCCGGGACAGGCGGGGGACAGATACGCAGTATTTT.

This clonotype appeared a few times. The V gene is TRBV29-1, the J gene TRBJ2-3; D is unresolved. The germline V gene encodes CDR1 SQVTM and CDR2 ANQGSEA. V shed 6 bases and J shed 5 bases, with 18 bases lying between them. The CDR3 has 14 amino acids. CDR3 residues: CSVTFGPLGDTQYF. DNA of the CDR3: TGCAGCGTCACTTTCGGACCTCTGGGAGATACGCAGTATTTT.

The CDR3 protein is CASGLVLRVDTDTQYF. The CDR3 DNA reads TGTGCTAGTGGTTTGGTACTTCGGGTTGACACAGATACGCAGTATTTT. The rearrangement joins TRBV12-5 to TRBJ2-3; no clear D. CDR1 is LGHNT, CDR2 FRNRAP, per germline. CDR3 length equals 16 residues. V shed 0 bases and J shed 2 bases, with 12 bases lying between them.

This clonotype has a count of ten or more. The rearrangement links TRBV3-1 to TRBJ2-5; 12 nucleotides align to TRBD2. The CDR3 contains 17 residues. Germline V gene data show CDR1 as LGHDT and CDR2 as YNNKEL (reference sequence). The junction had 7 bases not matched to a gene; V was cut back by 1 base and J by 4 bases. CDR3 DNA sequence: TGTGCCAGCAGCCAAGGCCCCTCTAGCGGGGGGGCAGAGACCCAGTACTTC. It specifies CASSQGPSSGGAETQYF.

The J gene is TRBJ2-5, the V gene TRBV10-3; TRBD2 aligns across 9 bases. CDR1 is ENHRY, CDR2 SYGVKD, per germline. J was trimmed by 5 bases and V by 0 bases; bases with no gene match: 1. The CDR3 is 14 residues long. CDR3 coding DNA: TGTGCCATCAGTGAGTCGACTAGCGGTGAGACCCAGTACTTC. Amino acid sequence: CAISESTSGETQYF.

This chain links TRBV12-3 or TRBV12-4 with TRBJ1-4; tentative D call: TRBD1 (6 bases). Trimming shortened V by 3 bases and J by 0 bases, and 8 bases separated the two germline ends. There are 15 residues in the CDR3. DNA for the CDR3: TGTGCCAGCAGTTTCCGACAGGCAACTAATGAAAAACTGTTTTTT. Translating gives CASSFRQATNEKLFF.

V gene TRBV29-1 combines with J gene TRBJ2-7; unclear D gene. The V and J ends lost 4 bases and 3 bases respectively, with 10 bases between them. Per the germline V gene, CDR1 is SQVTM and CDR2 is ANQGSEA. This CDR3 spans 12 amino acids. CDR3 loop: CSVVAQNYEQYF. The CDR3 DNA is TGCAGCGTTGTGGCTCAGAACTACGAGCAGTACTTC.

This clonotype was detected once. J is TRBJ2-1 and V is TRBV5-6; weak D call: TRBD2 (6 bases). The V end lost 1 base, the J end lost 3 bases, and 14 bases lay between the germline ends. Germline assignment: CDR1 SGHDT and CDR2 YYEEEE. This CDR3 comprises 16 residues. The CDR3 sequence is CASSLIRGNLYNEQFF. CDR3 in DNA: TGTGCCAGCAGCTTGATTCGGGGGAACCTCTACAATGAGCAGTTCTTC. Looking up the rest from reference TRBV5-6 and TRBJ2-1 gives the full variable domain: DAGVTQSPTHLIKTRGQQVTLRCSPKSGHDTVSWYQQALGQGPQFIFQYYEEEERQRGNFPDRFSGHQFPNYSSELNVNALLLGDSALYLCASSLIRGNLYNEQFFGPGTRLTVL.

Remarks on this clonotype: Being one base from a much bigger clone, this may be a read error. The rearrangement links TRBV7-2 to TRBJ2-1, with TRBD2 identical over 8 bases. The J call is doubtful: the DNA matches TRBJ2-7 better. Germline V gene lookup returns CDR1 SGHTA and CDR2 FQGNSA. This CDR3 contains 15 residues. The CDR3 protein is CASSPQTSAYNEQYF. CDR3 DNA sequence: TGTGCCAGCAGCCCGCAGACTAGCGCCTACAATGAGCAGTACTTC.

The genes are TRBV2 and TRBJ2-5, with TRBD1 matching over 10 bases. The end of the DNA aligns better with TRBJ2-7, so the J call may be wrong. Germline loops: CDR1 SNHLY, CDR2 FYNNEI. This CDR3 contains 19 residues. The CDR3 DNA reads TGTGCCAGCAGTGAAGGGAATGTTCCAGTCCGGGACAGGGGCTACGAGCAGTACTTC. Translated: CASSEGNVPVRDRGYEQYF.

This clonotype was observed many times. The chain links TRBV7-2 to TRBJ2-5; no firm D call. CDR3 length: 14 amino acids. Germline assignment: CDR1 SGHTA and CDR2 FQGNSA. V was shortened by 2 bases and J by 1 base, with 8 bases between the two germline ends. CDR3 nucleotide sequence: TGTGCCAGCAGCTTATTTGGGGTCCAAGAGACCCAGTACTTC. Translation: CASSLFGVQETQYF.

The chain combines TRBV25-1 with TRBJ1-2, with D perhaps matching TRBD1 (6 bases). The germline gives CDR1 MGHDK, CDR2 SYGVNS. The CDR3 is 13 residues long. Trimming took off 10 bases at V and 7 bases at J, with 19 bases between the two ends. The CDR3 loop is CATTQGEVLGYTF. The CDR3 DNA reads TGTGCCACCACACAGGGAGAGGTGCTTGGCTACACCTTC.

This clonotype came up a few times. J is TRBJ2-7 and V is TRBV20-1, with TRBD1 matching 7 bases. V lost 5 bases, J lost 0 bases, and 7 bases stayed unmatched. The CDR3 spans 14 residues. Germline V lookup: CDR1 DFQATT, CDR2 SNEGSKA (reference sequence). CDR3 region: CSAGMTGISYEQYF. CDR3 bases: TGCAGTGCTGGAATGACAGGGATCTCCTACGAGCAGTACTTC.

This clonotype showed up just a few times. V usage is TRBV20-1 and J usage is TRBJ1-2; 8 bases are shared with TRBD1. The CDR3 loop spans 14 amino acids. V dropped 0 bases and J dropped 7; count of bases not matched to a gene: 7. Germline V gene sequence: CDR1 DFQATT, CDR2 SNEGSKA (reference sequence). CDR3 sequence reads: CSARDPQGAVGYTF. The DNA of the CDR3 is TGCAGTGCTAGAGATCCGCAGGGGGCAGTTGGCTACACCTTC.

V gene TRBV4-1 combines with J gene TRBJ1-2; a possible D gene is TRBD1 (5 bases). CDR1 and CDR2 (germline): MGHRA, YSYEKL. Trimming took 6 bases from V and 7 from J, leaving 12 bases between them. The CDR3 totals 12 residues. In DNA, the CDR3 is TGCGCCAGCAGTAGCTTCAGGGCTGGCTACACCTTC. This encodes CASSSFRAGYTF.

J is TRBJ2-3 and V is TRBV20-1, with TRBD1 matching 7 bases. V shed 3 bases, J shed 4 bases, and the junction held 10 bases outside the gene matches. The length of the CDR3 is 15 residues. CDR1 is DFQATT, CDR2 SNEGSKA, per germline (reference sequence). The CDR3 protein is CSASYRGIEPDTQYF. The CDR3 nucleotides read TGCAGTGCTAGCTACAGGGGAATCGAGCCAGATACGCAGTATTTT.

This clonotype occurred a few times. V and J are TRBV4-3 and TRBJ1-6; 10 bases agree with TRBD1. The CDR3 loop spans 17 amino acids. Germline values: CDR1 LGHNA, CDR2 YSLEER. V lost 2 bases, J lost 10 bases, and 11 bases stayed unmatched. CDR3 bases: TGCGCCAGCAGCCAAATCGGCGGACAGGGGGTTTGGTCACCCCTCCACTTT. Translated: CASSQIGGQGVWSPLHF.

In this sample, this clonotype turned up many times. V usage is TRBV29-1 and J usage is TRBJ2-3; 11 nucleotides line up with TRBD2. This CDR3 is 15 amino acids long. V lost 7 bases to trimming and J lost 1 base; unmatched junction nucleotides: 7. Germline CDR1 reads SQVTM; CDR2 reads ANQGSEA. CDR3 nucleotide sequence: TGCAGCGGACTGAGACTAGCGGGGCGCACAGATACGCAGTATTTT. This codes for CSGLRLAGRTDTQYF.

The chain links TRBV5-1 to TRBJ2-5; D gene unclear. CDR3 length: 13 residues. Germline CDR1 SGHRS, CDR2 YFSETQ. Trimming removed 2 bases at V and 2 bases at J, with 7 bases between. CDR3 loop: CASSFGWQETQYF. The CDR3 DNA is TGCGCCAGCAGCTTCGGCTGGCAAGAGACCCAGTACTTC. Complete variable domain (other parts from reference TRBV5-1 and TRBJ2-5): KAGVTQTPRYLIKTRGQQVTLSCSPISGHRSVSWYQQTPGQGLQFLFEYFSETQRNKGNFPGRFSGRQFSNSRSEMNVSTLELGDSALYLCASSFGWQETQYFGPGTRLLVL.

The chain employs TRBV27 and TRBJ1-1, with D possibly being TRBD1 (5 bases). V dropped 6 bases and J dropped 3 bases, with 14 bases sitting between them. The CDR3 covers 14 residues. The germline gives CDR1 MNHEY, CDR2 SMNVEV (reference sequence). The CDR3 region has the DNA TGTGCCAGCAGGATCCAGGGAGGGGACACTGAAGCTTTCTTT. This gives the protein CASRIQGGDTEAFF.